The clone carrying this TCR beta chain has ten or more counts. After template switching added a universal primer site, the resulting cDNA carried unique molecular identifiers. A single record per CDR3 protein comes from TCRdb applying MiXCR to the 5' RACE reads. The sample includes 550,000 to 800,000 distinct CDR3 sequences, 7.1% seen only once; the top ten take around 1.6%. These data originate in a study of identical twins. CDR3 size: 14 residues. V gave up 3 bases and J gave up 2 bases, with 10 bases separating them. This sample also appeared in a second study, on yellow fever vaccine responses in identical twins.

This TCR was sampled from a woman aged 18-35 years in good health. The sample comprised PBMCs. This chain uses TRBV12-3 or TRBV12-4 with TRBJ1-1; no clear D. CDR3 sequence: CASSFRGFNTEAFF. The CDR3 DNA is TGTGCCAGCAGTTTCAGAGGTTTCAACACTGAAGCTTTCTTT.